Following are 30 T cell receptor beta chains from one sample sequenced in a study of metastatic and nonmetastatic thyroid tumors. Patients were all untreated before their thyroid surgery. TCRdb redid the clone calls on the PCR reads using MiXCR. The sample has roughly 75,000 clones, 12% seen once. The sample was tumor tissue. These TCRs come from a female donor with papillary thyroid cancer or a benign thyroid nodule (not recorded which). Some clones in this sample may be carry-over from other donors' samples.

Ten or more counts support this clone. The chain has TRBV2 and TRBJ1-1, with a weak D call TRBD1 (6 bases). The CDR3 has 13 amino acids. Trimming took off 1 base at V and 4 bases at J, with 7 bases between the two ends. CDR1 SNHLY and CDR2 FYNNEI come from the germline V gene. The CDR3 DNA follows: TGTGCCAGCAGTGAAGAAGGGGGCACTGAAGCTTTCTTT. Translated, it gives CASSEEGGTEAFF.

There are many counts of this clone. The chain has TRBV9 and TRBJ2-2; tentatively, D is TRBD1 (6 bases). V lost 4 bases to trimming and J lost 2 bases, with 12 bases between them. Germline V gives CDR1 SGDLS, CDR2 YYNGEE. The CDR3 totals 15 residues. This CDR3 reads CASSWGHLNTGELFF. CDR3 coding DNA: TGTGCCAGCAGCTGGGGACACTTAAACACCGGGGAGCTGTTTTTT.

The chain couples TRBV25-1 to TRBJ2-1; TRBD2 matches at 7 bases. The V and J ends lost 3 bases and 1 base, in that order; junction bases with no gene match: 3. Germline lookup yields CDR1 MGHDK and CDR2 SYGVNS. This CDR3 spans 15 amino acids. CDR3 loop: CASSETGGSYNEQFF. The CDR3 region has the DNA TGTGCCAGCAGTGAGACGGGAGGTTCCTACAATGAGCAGTTCTTC.

This clone has more than one count but fewer than ten. A much larger clone lies one base from this, so it may be a read error. The same CDR3 can be traced to other DNA sequences in this sample. This chain links TRBV19 with TRBJ1-1; D unclear. Per the germline V gene, CDR1 is LNHDA and CDR2 is SQIVND (reference sequence). Trimming shortened V by 5 bases and J by 6 bases, and 13 bases separated the two germline ends. The CDR3 contains 13 residues. CDR3 sequence reads: CASSWAEQAEAFF. CDR3 DNA: TGTGCCAGTAGTTGGGCAGAGCAGGCTGAAGCTTTCTTT.

Many counts were recorded for this clone. The gene calls are TRBV6-1 and TRBJ2-1; 8 nucleotides match TRBD2. From germline, CDR1 is MNHNS and CDR2 SASEGT. Germline trimming cut 1 base from V and 7 bases from J; bases unmatched to any gene: 12. The CDR3 has 17 amino acids. CDR3 nucleotides: TGTGCCAGCAGTGAAGGGGGAGCGGGAGTTGGTGTAAATGAGCAGTTCTTC. Residues: CASSEGGAGVGVNEQFF.

This clone was counted ten times or more. The rearrangement links TRBV7-9 to TRBJ2-1, with D maybe TRBD1 (6 bases). The ends were cut back, 3 bases at V and 1 base at J, with 10 bases in the middle. Germline CDR1 SEHNR, CDR2 FQNEAQ (reference sequence). The CDR3 is 15 residues long. CDR3 protein: CASSLSRGSYNEQFF. The CDR3 DNA reads as TGTGCCAGCAGCTTGTCGAGGGGGTCCTACAATGAGCAGTTCTTC. Looking up the rest from reference TRBV7-9 and TRBJ2-1 gives the full variable domain: DTGVSQNPRHKITKRGQNVTFRCDPISEHNRLYWYRQTLGQGPEFLTYFQNEAQLEKSRLLSDRFSAERPKGSFSTLEIQRTEQGDSAMYLCASSLSRGSYNEQFFGPGTRLTVL.

The table lists this clone with many counts. The chain recombines TRBV20-1 with TRBJ2-3; perhaps D is TRBD1 or TRBD2 (6 bases each). CDR1 and CDR2 (germline): DFQATT, SNEGSKA (reference sequence). The CDR3 is made up of 14 amino acids. The V and J ends lost 5 bases and 6 bases respectively, with 18 bases between them. This CDR3 is CSAGGGAAGDTQYF. Here the CDR3 DNA reads TGCAGTGCTGGGGGCGGGGCGGCGGGGGATACGCAGTATTTT.

There are many counts of this clone. The rearrangement uses TRBV7-6 and TRBJ2-3, with no clear D. V lost 1 base, J lost 7 bases, and 6 bases lay in between. The CDR3 is 12 residues long. The germline gives CDR1 SGHVS, CDR2 FNYEAQ. The CDR3 nucleotides read TGTGCCAGCAGCTTAGTTGAGAATACGCAGTATTTT. Translation gives CASSLVENTQYF.

This clone has only a few counts. In DNA form, the CDR3 reads TGTGCCAGCGTGTACACAGATACGCAGTATTTT. Protein product: CASVYTDTQYF. The chain carries TRBV7-3 and TRBJ2-3; the D is unclear. Germline V gene sequence: CDR1 SGHTA, CDR2 FQGTGA. Between the trimmed V and J ends, which lost 8 bases and 2 bases, there was a span of 5 bases. This CDR3 spans 11 amino acids.

There are a few counts of this clone. This chain joins TRBV6-6 and TRBJ2-7; D possibly corresponds to TRBD1 (5 bases). V was pared by 0 bases and J by 3 bases, with 18 bases between. Looked up from germline, CDR1 is MNHNY and CDR2 is SVGAGI (reference sequence). The CDR3 spans 17 residues. CDR3 protein: CASSYSQGMAIHYEQYF. The CDR3 DNA follows: TGTGCCAGCAGTTACTCCCAGGGTATGGCAATTCACTACGAGCAGTACTTC.

This clone was counted ten times or more. Other DNA sequences from this sample encode an identical CDR3 as well. V and J are TRBV28 and TRBJ1-5; D remains unclear. There are 12 residues in the CDR3. Germline V gives CDR1 MDHEN, CDR2 SYDVKM. The ends were cut back, 2 bases at V and 12 bases at J, with 11 bases in the middle. CDR3 coding DNA: TGTGCCAGCAGTTTACCAGAAGGGAGCCAGCATTTT. It is translated as CASSLPEGSQHF.

This clone was counted at least ten times. The V and J genes are TRBV11-3 and TRBJ2-2; D remains ambiguous. The germline gives CDR1 SGHNT, CDR2 YENEEA. This CDR3 comprises 13 residues. The V end lost 5 bases, the J end lost 6 bases, and 10 bases lay between the germline ends. CDR3 sequence: CASSLSPAGELFF. The DNA of the CDR3 is TGTGCCAGCAGCCTCTCCCCAGCCGGGGAGCTGTTTTTT.

This chain uses TRBV5-4 with TRBJ2-5, with no clear D. CDR3 length: 12 residues. The germline V gene has CDR1 SGHNT and CDR2 YYREEE (reference sequence). The germline V and J ends were trimmed by 8 bases and 5 bases, with 13 bases remaining between them. Here the CDR3 reads CASSSQGETQYF. DNA of the CDR3: TGTGCCAGTAGCAGCCAAGGGGAGACCCAGTACTTC.

This clone was picked up many times. The chain employs TRBV7-9 and TRBJ2-5; D is perhaps TRBD2 (5 bases). The CDR3 is 14 residues long. Trimming removed 4 bases from V and 1 base from J, with 10 bases in between. Germline V lookup: CDR1 SEHNR, CDR2 FQNEAQ (reference sequence). The CDR3 coding sequence is TGTGCCAGCAGCTCGGCGGGTCCCCAAGAGACCCAGTACTTC. Residues: CASSSAGPQETQYF.

This clone has just a few counts. The V gene is TRBV6-2 or TRBV6-3, the J gene TRBJ2-5, with D possibly being TRBD1 (6 bases). V was clipped by 4 bases and J by 5 bases, with 11 bases between them. The CDR3 consists of 13 residues. Germline V gives CDR1 MNHEY, CDR2 SVGEGT. This chain's CDR3 is CASSLTGWETQYF. DNA of the CDR3: TGTGCCAGCAGTTTGACAGGCTGGGAGACCCAGTACTTC.

V gene TRBV7-2 combines with J gene TRBJ1-2; the D gene is possibly TRBD1 (5 bases). The CDR3 is made up of 13 amino acids. V was shortened by 2 bases and J by 8 bases, with 12 bases between the two germline ends. Per germline, CDR1 SGHTA and CDR2 FQGNSA. As DNA, the CDR3 is TGTGCCAGCAGCTTACAGGGTCTTAGAGGCTACACCTTC. It translates to CASSLQGLRGYTF. Full variable domain (outside the CDR3, taken from reference TRBV7-2 and TRBJ1-2): GAGVSQSPSNKVTEKGKDVELRCDPISGHTALYWYRQSLGQGLEFLIYFQGNSAPDKSGLPSDRFSAERTGGSVSTLTIQRTQQEDSAVYLCASSLQGLRGYTFGSGTRLTVV.

CDR3 sequence: CASSPGTSGVAYEQYF. DNA of the CDR3: TGTGCCAGCAGTCCCGGGACTAGCGGGGTTGCCTACGAGCAGTACTTC. The chain recombines TRBV6-1 with TRBJ2-7; 13 bases fit TRBD2. This CDR3 has 16 residues. Trimming removed 5 bases from V and 2 bases from J; junction bases left unmatched: 6. Germline V gives CDR1 MNHNS, CDR2 SASEGT.

This clone was seen many times. The chain has TRBV11-3 and TRBJ2-5; D remains ambiguous. The CDR3 contains 13 residues. Trimming stripped 3 bases from V and 5 bases from J, with 10 bases between. CDR1 is SGHNT, CDR2 YENEEA, per germline. CDR3 nucleotide sequence: TGTGCCAGCAGCTTTTTTAATGGGGAGACCCAGTACTTC. Amino acid sequence: CASSFFNGETQYF.

This clone was seen more than once but under ten times. This may arise from a read error, as a much more abundant clone is one base away. The chain is built from TRBV27 and TRBJ2-3; possibly TRBD2 for D (6 bases). CDR3 length equals 14 residues. Germline V gene data show CDR1 as MNHEY and CDR2 as SMNVEV (reference sequence). The germline V and J ends were trimmed by 3 bases and 7 bases, with 14 bases remaining between them. The CDR3 region is CASSLRGTTYTQYF. In DNA, the CDR3 is TGTGCCAGCAGTTTGCGGGGAACGACATATACGCAGTATTTT.

This clone was found many times. The chain combines TRBV10-2 with TRBJ1-5; TRBD1 might be the D (5 bases). The ends were cut back, 3 bases at V and 2 bases at J, with 11 bases in the middle. Germline CDR1 is WSHSY and CDR2 is SAAADI. CDR3 length equals 15 residues. The CDR3 sequence: CASSDWGGGNQPQHF. CDR3 in DNA: TGCGCCAGCAGTGATTGGGGCGGGGGCAATCAGCCCCAGCATTTT.

This clone appeared many times. In DNA, the CDR3 is TGTGCCAGCAGAGACAGGGCCAATTCACCCCTCCACTTT. The encoded protein is CASRDRANSPLHF. This chain uses TRBV2 with TRBJ1-6, with 7 bases aligning to TRBD1. The CDR3 length is 13 residues. J gave up 7 bases and V 6 bases, and 3 bases lay outside the gene matches. In germline, CDR1 is SNHLY, CDR2 FYNNEI. Complete variable domain (other parts from reference TRBV2 and TRBJ1-6): EPEVTQTPSHQVTQMGQEVILRCVPISNHLYFYWYRQILGQKVEFLVSFYNNEISEKSEIFDDQFSVERPDGSNFTLKIRSTKLEDSAMYFCASRDRANSPLHFGNGTRLTVT.

This clone was recorded many times. V usage is TRBV5-1 and J usage is TRBJ2-3, with TRBD2 matching 11 bases. Germline V gene sequence: CDR1 SGHRS, CDR2 YFSETQ. V was clipped by 4 bases and J by 1 base; unmatched bases: 20. The CDR3 has 21 amino acids. CDR3 sequence reads: CASSRPSGLAEERSGTDTQYF. The CDR3 nucleotides are TGCGCCAGCAGCCGACCATCGGGACTAGCGGAGGAGCGGTCGGGCACAGATACGCAGTATTTT. Supplemented by reference TRBV5-1 and TRBJ2-3, the full variable domain reads KAGVTQTPRYLIKTRGQQVTLSCSPISGHRSVSWYQQTPGQGLQFLFEYFSETQRNKGNFPGRFSGRQFSNSRSEMNVSTLELGDSALYLCASSRPSGLAEERSGTDTQYFGPGTRLTVL.

This clone has a count of ten or more. CDR3 protein: CASSLFSIDEQFF. The CDR3 DNA reads as TGTGCCAGCAGCTTATTCTCTATAGATGAGCAGTTCTTC. The J gene is TRBJ2-1, the V gene TRBV11-2; D is uncertain. Germline V gene sequence: CDR1 SGHAT, CDR2 FQNNGV. V shed 2 bases and J shed 8 bases, with 10 bases lying between them. This CDR3 is built from 13 residues.

This clone has ten or more counts. The chain recombines TRBV5-1 with TRBJ1-4; the D is unclear. Trimming took off 5 bases at V and 0 bases at J, with 5 bases between the two ends. The CDR3 length is 13 residues. In germline, CDR1 is SGHRS, CDR2 YFSETQ. The CDR3 spells CASRSATNEKLFF. The CDR3 nucleotides are TGCGCCAGCAGAAGTGCAACTAATGAAAAACTGTTTTTT.

This clone occurred many times. The V gene is TRBV7-9, the J gene TRBJ1-2; 9 bases map to TRBD1. Germline CDR1 reads SEHNR; CDR2 reads FQNEAQ (reference sequence). The length of the CDR3 is 15 residues. J lost 3 bases, V lost 5 bases, and 7 bases had no gene match. Here the CDR3 DNA reads TGTGCCAGCAGCAGCACGGGACAGGGATACTATGGCTACACCTTC. This gives the protein CASSSTGQGYYGYTF. The complete variable domain, with remaining parts taken from reference TRBV7-9 and TRBJ1-2, reads DTGVSQNPRHKITKRGQNVTFRCDPISEHNRLYWYRQTLGQGPEFLTYFQNEAQLEKSRLLSDRFSAERPKGSFSTLEIQRTEQGDSAMYLCASSSTGQGYYGYTFGSGTRLTVV.

Judged by abundance, this clone is medium-sized. The V and J genes are TRBV7-2 and TRBJ2-7; D possibly corresponds to TRBD1 (6 bases). Germline lookup yields CDR1 SGHTA and CDR2 FQGNSA. This CDR3 spans 13 amino acids. V lost 6 bases, J lost 3 bases, and 12 bases lay in between. The CDR3 nucleotides read TGTGCCAGCAGTACAGGGCGGTTCTACGAGCAGTACTTC. Translation: CASSTGRFYEQYF.

This clone has a count of ten or more. This CDR3 reads CASNPLGNNEQYF. The CDR3 DNA reads TGTGCCAGCAACCCATTAGGGAACAACGAGCAGTACTTC. The J gene is TRBJ2-7, the V gene TRBV13; D not resolved. The CDR3 sequence is 13 residues long. Trimming took off 7 bases at V and 5 bases at J, with 15 bases between the two ends. CDR1 is PRHDT, CDR2 FYEKMQ, per germline (reference sequence).

The V call is TRBV20-1, the J call TRBJ1-2; possible D gene TRBD1, 6 bases. The CDR3 runs 15 residues. Germline V gene lookup returns CDR1 DFQATT and CDR2 SNEGSKA (reference sequence). V was trimmed by 0 bases and J by 7 bases, leaving 18 bases between them. The CDR3 reads CSARDGWGRATGYTF. As DNA, the CDR3 is TGCAGTGCTAGAGATGGGTGGGGGCGCGCAACTGGCTACACCTTC.

Details on this clone: Germline and junction disagree at one end, which may indicate a read error. This chain connects TRBV5-8 to TRBJ2-5; either TRBD1 or TRBD2 may fit D (5 bases each). This CDR3 is 17 amino acids long. Germline values: CDR1 SGHTS, CDR2 YDEGEE. The CDR3: CASSLAGSDPQRENQYF. In DNA, the CDR3 is TGTGCCAGCAGCTTGGCAGGGTCGGATCCTCAAAGGGAGAACCAGTACTTC.

This clone was seen many times. At one boundary the junction diverges from the germline segment, which might be a read error. V usage is TRBV2 and J usage is TRBJ2-5; 7 bases are a match to TRBD2. In germline, CDR1 is SNHLY, CDR2 FYNNEI. This CDR3 comprises 15 residues. CDR3 sequence (DNA): TGTGCGAGCAAGGATCGAACGGGACTACGAGAGACCCAGTACTTC. Translation: CASKDRTGLRETQYF.